The entry below gives a single TCR beta chain sequence along with its context. Its antigen is not yet known. There are no base qualities to consult, and no much larger clone falls within one base. The donors were healthy, HIV-negative adults who had no recently reported acute infections or vaccinations. Every donor was a Caucasian adult living in Nashville, Tennessee, USA. CD4+ T cells were enriched by magnetic negative selection, after which naive cells were positively selected on CD45RA and the negative fraction was taken as the memory subset. After blood collection by leukapheresis, PBMCs were isolated using Ficoll-Histopaque density gradient centrifugation and then cryopreserved in the vapor phase of liquid nitrogen. Analytical flow cytometry was used to check the purity and quantity of each magnetically sorted T cell population. Genomic DNA was isolated from every sorted fraction and measured by UV absorbance on a Nanodrop 2000c.

The germline V gene provides CDR1 SGHRS and CDR2 YFSETQ. Including cysteine and phenylalanine, the CDR3 has 13 amino acids. Just the 39-base CDR3 DNA is kept, in frame starting at base 1. Trimming removed 9 bases from V and 2 bases from J, leaving 14 bases between the germline ends. This entry belongs to a study of shared clonotypes between healthy human individuals (TCRdb year 2020). About the study as a whole: A couple of women and a few men aged 18 to 49 years were included in the cohort. For each donor, CD4 naive and CD4 memory were each given three plates, CD8 naive was given two plates, and CD8 memory was given one plate. The study deeply sequenced blood TCR repertoires of five healthy adults to estimate repertoire size and the extent of clonotype sharing between individuals. To increase sequencing depth and limit assay-specific biases, different laboratories used diverse techniques to prepare libraries and sequence TCR repertoires. Leukapheresis yielded between about 0.9 and 8.9 billion PBMCs per donor. What the work shows at the level of the full study, not this receptor alone: Because the study included only a small number of donors, the genetic and exposure-history diversity represented was limited. Based on pairwise subsampling, the degree of clonotype sharing among donors was expected to be affected by sequencing depth. Rarefaction of sorted-subset datasets indicated incomplete sequencing despite the large sequencing depth. Naive subsets generally had larger estimated clonotype richness than memory subsets did. Compared with non-shared clonotypes, clonotypes shared by all four sorted-subset donors had higher generation probabilities. Sampling was restricted to blood, and TCR repertoires in tissue are likely to differ from TCR repertoires in blood. Across a few donors, approximately 5% of naive CD4, approximately 3.5% of naive CD8, under 2.5% of memory CD4, and approximately 0.4% of memory CD8 clonotypes were shared.

Using the deep immunoSEQ assay, TCR CDR3 regions were amplified from genomic DNA by multiplex PCR. Genomic DNA extracted from each cell subset was distributed evenly over all wells of several immunoSEQ 96-well plates, and each plate served as one replicate. Each replicate PCR for sorted subsets received about 200 ng genomic DNA, equal to some 32,000 T cell genomes. The purified libraries were quantified using a Qubit 3.0 fluorometer, sized with a Bioanalyzer 2100, and then quantified again using the KAPA Library Quantification kit. Each immunoSEQ 96-well plate was sequenced on its own single-read 150-cycle Illumina NextSeq 550 flow cell. The study's processing was this. Because only junctional sequences without quality scores were contained in the immunoSEQ output, filtering matching that applied to full-length reads could not be performed. Sequences were annotated with PyIR, a Python wrapper for IgBLAST v1.9, using IMGT germline references to assign V/J genes and CDR3. Any read was removed if the V/J assignment was weak (E-value above 1e-6), the CDR3 was missing, or the read contained stop codons, out-of-frame junctions, or ambiguous translated residues. V3J clonotypes were defined as sequences sharing the same inferred V gene, J gene, and CDR3 amino acid sequence. Percentage overlap between repertoires was computed as shared unique clonotypes divided by the size of the smaller repertoire. Repertoire richness was assessed with RTK rarefaction, the Chao1 estimator, and Recon v2.1 estimates of unobserved clonotypes. Generation probabilities for all TCRbeta clonotypes obtained by the gDNA method from several donors were computed using OLGA. Sourced from immuneACCESS, this table was stored by TCRdb with only in-frame sequences that have V and J called. A share of the clones is absent; for the studies checked, an unresolved V gene accounts for under half, and the remainder has no known explanation. D and trimming were read from the DNA, whereas the V and J calls and clone size are those reported in that table. For this sample the table gives 2 million to 2.5 million clones, of which over 90% were detected only once. The ten largest clones represent approximately 0.4% of the sample.

The chain uses TRBV5-1 and TRBJ1-2; the D gene is possibly TRBD1, with 6 bases matching. The sequence came from a man aged 18 to 29 in good health. Some clones in this sample may be carry-over from other donors' samples. The specimen was naive CD4+ T cells from PBMCs. Sample cell subset or site, as interpreted from the label and publication: CD45RA+ positively selected. In nucleotides, the sequence is TGCGCCACCGCGACAGGCGACAACTATGGCTACACCTTC. It specifies CATATGDNYGYTF.